A selection of T cell receptor beta chains follows, all from one sample in a study of Ad26.COV2.S vaccination and SARS-CoV-2 variants. Sequenced by immunoSEQ multiplex PCR; TCRdb stores in-frame clones only, minus some. The data show roughly 420,000 clones, around 89% seen once. The input for sequencing was peripheral blood, taken in a trial of Ad26.COV2.S vaccine versus placebo. Receptors originate from a person aged 18-65 years who received the Ad26.COV2.S COVID-19 vaccine or a placebo. Each CDR3 is given with its conserved first and last residue. A D gene is named only where the DNA matches it firmly. Expanded clones are given a class, and other clones once, few, many or no size at all.

v_call	clone_size	j_call	d_call	cdr3_aa	cdr3_nt
TRBV27	-	TRBJ2-7	-	CASSSLDRKYYEQYF	TGTGCCAGCAGCTCCCTAGACAGAAAGTACTACGAGCAGTACTTC
TRBV29-1	-	TRBJ1-5	TRBD1	CSVGQGSNQPQHF	TGCAGCGTTGGACAGGGCAGCAATCAGCCCCAGCATTTT
TRBV4-2	-	TRBJ2-5	-	CASSQERRQETQYF	TGTGCCAGCAGCCAAGAGCGGCGCCAAGAGACCCAGTACTTC
TRBV7-2	few	TRBJ2-1	-	CASSLVPGRDYNEQFF	TGTGCCAGCAGCTTAGTCCCAGGGAGAGACTACAATGAGCAGTTCTTC
TRBV7-8	-	TRBJ2-7	TRBD1	CATERGQGTREQYF	TGTGCCACCGAGAGGGGACAGGGTACTAGGGAGCAGTACTTC
TRBV3-1/TRBV3-2	-	TRBJ2-1	TRBD2	CASSQAGGNEQFF	TGTGCCAGCAGCCAAGCCGGGGGGAATGAGCAGTTCTTC
TRBV7-2	-	TRBJ1-1	-	CASSYGWIENTEAFF	TGTGCCAGCAGCTACGGGTGGATAGAGAACACTGAAGCTTTCTTT
TRBV4-1	-	TRBJ2-7	-	CASSQRVMSSYEQYF	TGCGCCAGCAGCCAACGGGTTATGAGCTCCTACGAGCAGTACTTC
TRBV19	-	TRBJ2-5	TRBD2	CASSLTSSFQETQYF	TGTGCCAGTAGCCTGACTAGCAGCTTCCAAGAGACCCAGTACTTC
TRBV2	-	TRBJ2-3	-	CASSVKAGLASTDTQYF	TGTGCCAGCAGTGTAAAGGCAGGGCTCGCTAGCACAGATACGCAGTATTTT
TRBV10-1	-	TRBJ1-5	-	CASSAQDGGVDNQPQHF	TGCGCCAGCAGTGCACAGGACGGGGGTGTTGACAATCAGCCCCAGCATTTT
TRBV7-2	-	TRBJ1-2	-	CASSLGGAGYYGYTF	TGTGCCAGCAGCTTAGGAGGGGCAGGGTACTATGGCTACACCTTC
TRBV19	-	TRBJ2-7	-	CASSIGGEGYEQYF	TGTGCCAGTAGTATAGGGGGTGAAGGCTACGAGCAGTACTTC
TRBV29-1	-	TRBJ2-7	TRBD2	CSVAPSGGYEQYF	TGCAGCGTTGCCCCTAGCGGGGGTTACGAGCAGTACTTC
TRBV5-1	-	TRBJ2-1	-	CASSFQGSYNEQFF	TGCGCCAGCAGCTTTCAGGGGTCCTACAATGAGCAGTTCTTC
TRBV5-4	few	TRBJ2-3	TRBD2	CASSSPVGAGVPGDTQYF	TGTGCCAGCAGCTCTCCCGTCGGGGCGGGGGTTCCCGGAGATACGCAGTATTTT
TRBV6-6	once	TRBJ2-7	-	CASSLPGHTYEQYF	TGTGCCAGCAGTCTCCCGGGACATACCTACGAGCAGTACTTC
TRBV5-1	-	TRBJ1-5	-	CASSLIGGSNQPQHF	TGCGCCAGCAGCCTAATTGGGGGAAGCAATCAGCCCCAGCATTTT
TRBV27	-	TRBJ2-1	-	CASSFPETPEGYNEQFF	TGTGCCAGCAGTTTCCCGGAGACCCCAGAGGGCTACAATGAGCAGTTCTTC
TRBV11-3	-	TRBJ2-3	-	CASSIRQGGTDTQYF	TGTGCCAGCAGCATCCGACAGGGAGGGACAGATACGCAGTATTTT
TRBV29-1	once	TRBJ1-1	TRBD1	CSARQGLAFF	TGCAGCGCCCGACAGGGCTTAGCTTTCTTT
TRBV28	-	TRBJ1-5	TRBD1	CASSPRGRANQPQHF	TGTGCCAGCAGTCCCAGGGGGAGGGCCAATCAGCCCCAGCATTTT
TRBV5-4	few	TRBJ2-1	-	CASSPRGVAEQFF	TGTGCCAGCAGCCCCAGGGGGGTGGCTGAGCAGTTCTTC
TRBV30	-	TRBJ2-1	-	CAWSGVGGTKGEQFF	TGTGCCTGGAGTGGTGTAGGAGGGACCAAGGGGGAGCAGTTCTTC
TRBV24-1	-	TRBJ2-5	-	CATSDPQYF	TGTGCCACCAGTGACCCCCAGTACTTC
TRBV7-6	-	TRBJ2-5	TRBD2	CASSLGLAGLEQETQYF	TGTGCCAGCAGCTTGGGTCTAGCGGGGCTTGAACAAGAGACCCAGTACTTC
TRBV7-9	-	TRBJ1-3	-	CASSRLNSPSGNTIYF	TGTGCCAGCAGCCGATTAAACTCTCCCTCTGGAAACACCATATATTTT